These 6 T cell receptor beta chains originate from one sample sequenced in a study of CD8+ T cells in alopecia areata (dated 2018 in TCRdb). Libraries were prepared through the immunoSEQ multiplex PCR assay. For TCR sequencing, RNA was extracted from every sample and reverse transcribed into cDNA to serve as template. TCRdb's version of the immuneACCESS table is confined to in-frame rearrangements and falls short of the full clone set. An unresolved V gene accounts for under half of the shortfall where checked; the remainder is of unknown origin. For this sample there are about 130,000 clones; about 59% appear just once. The biggest ten clones account for about a sixth of the sample. The time point label on this specimen signifies: about 4 weeks on oral tofacitinib. Interpreted using the paper, the treatment or condition label stands for: oral pan-JAK inhibitor, 5-10 mg twice daily. Specimen: CD8+ T cells sorted from blood, collected at week 4, from a patient treated with tofacitinib. The receptors stem from a human donor with alopecia areata.

The sample holds one count of this clone. The CDR3 bases are TGTGCCAGCACCCCGGTAGGGGGTACTGAAGCTTTCTTT. It codes for CASTPVGGTEAFF. The V call is TRBV5-6, the J call TRBJ1-1; weak D call: TRBD1 (6 bases). Per germline, CDR1 SGHDT and CDR2 YYEEEE. The CDR3 spans 13 residues. The ends were cut back, 6 bases at V and 5 bases at J, with 14 bases in the middle.

The genes are TRBV5-1 and TRBJ2-7; the D is unclear. Trimming took off 6 bases at V and 2 bases at J, with 9 bases between the two ends. CDR1 and CDR2 from the germline V gene are SGHRS and YFSETQ. The CDR3 is 12 amino acids. CDR3 DNA: TGCGCCAGCAAATTTCAGGCCTACGAGCAGTACTTC. It specifies CASKFQAYEQYF.

The gene calls are TRBV4-3 and TRBJ2-2; D could derive from TRBD1 or TRBD2 (5 bases each). CDR3 length equals 19 residues. Germline-derived CDR1 and CDR2 are LGHNA and YSLEER. V dropped 3 bases and J dropped 2 bases, with 22 bases sitting between them. DNA for the CDR3: TGCGCCAGCAGCCAGGGGTTATTAACCGGGACGGGCAACACCGGGGAGCTGTTTTTT. It is translated as CASSQGLLTGTGNTGELFF.

The chain employs TRBV2 and TRBJ2-3; 10 positions agree with TRBD2. V trimming: 7 bases; J trimming: 2 bases; junction bases outside the gene matches: 3. The CDR3 consists of 14 residues. CDR1 SNHLY and CDR2 FYNNEI come from the germline V gene. In DNA, the CDR3 is TGTGCCAGCAAAACTAGCGGGAACACAGATACGCAGTATTTT. This translates into CASKTSGNTDTQYF. Full variable domain (remainder filled in from reference TRBV2 and TRBJ2-3): EPEVTQTPSHQVTQMGQEVILRCVPISNHLYFYWYRQILGQKVEFLVSFYNNEISEKSEIFDDQFSVERPDGSNFTLKIRSTKLEDSAMYFCASKTSGNTDTQYFGPGTRLTVL.

The chain links TRBV27 to TRBJ1-1; tentatively, D is TRBD1 (6 bases). The CDR3 covers 15 residues. Trimming took 7 bases from V and 1 from J, leaving 16 bases between them. CDR1 and CDR2 (germline): MNHEY, SMNVEV (reference sequence). For the CDR3, the DNA is TGTGCCAGCAAGGGATGGCCAGGGGCGAACACTGAAGCTTTCTTT. Residues: CASKGWPGANTEAFF.

Only one count was recorded for this clone. V gene TRBV19 combines with J gene TRBJ1-5; no clear D. CDR1 is LNHDA and CDR2 is SQIVND in the germline V gene (reference sequence). This CDR3 contains 14 residues. V shed 7 bases and J shed 3 bases, with 13 bases lying between them. The CDR3 DNA reads TGTGCCAGTACCGAAAGAGACTACAATCAGCCCCAGCATTTT. It codes for CASTERDYNQPQHF.